The 23 T cell receptor beta chains reported below all come from one sample, sequenced in a study of identical twins. TCRdb redid the calling of the 5' RACE reads with MiXCR, one entry per CDR3 protein. The repertoire holds about 520,000 distinct CDR3 sequences, with under 25% as singletons. The same data also contributed to another study, on T cells expressing NK-cell markers.

The sequencing input was CD4+ T cells sorted from blood. The receptors come from a woman aged 18-29 years in good health.

This rearrangement joins TRBV6-1 to TRBJ2-2; 7 bases map to TRBD1. Germline V CDR1 and CDR2: MNHNS, SASEGT. The CDR3 length is 15 residues. V lost 5 bases, J lost 2 bases, and 5 bases stayed unmatched. Written as DNA, the CDR3 is TGTGCCAGCAGTCCGACAGGGCCCAACACCGGGGAGCTGTTTTTT. The encoded protein is CASSPTGPNTGELFF.

The chain has TRBV7-9 and TRBJ2-7; a possible D gene is TRBD2 (5 bases). The CDR3 loop spans 13 amino acids. Trimming cost V 4 bases and J 7 bases, with 14 bases left between them. CDR1 is SEHNR and CDR2 is FQNEAQ in the germline V gene (reference sequence). In nucleotides, the CDR3 is TGTGCCAGCAGCTCCGGAGGCTCTTGGGAGCAGTACTTC. This translates into CASSSGGSWEQYF.

The J gene is TRBJ1-6, the V gene TRBV10-3; no clear D. Germline CDR1 reads ENHRY; CDR2 reads SYGVKD. The CDR3 length is 12 residues. Trimming shortened V by 0 bases and J by 9 bases, and 3 bases separated the two germline ends. The CDR3 region is CAISESTSPLHF. The DNA for the CDR3 is TGTGCCATCAGTGAGTCGACTTCACCCCTCCACTTT.

The CDR3 DNA sequence: TGCAGTGCTAGAGAATCCCTCACAGATACGCAGTATTTT. It yields the protein CSARESLTDTQYF. This chain joins TRBV20-1 and TRBJ2-3; D call uncertain. V was pared by 0 bases and J by 2 bases, with 6 bases between. Germline V gives CDR1 DFQATT, CDR2 SNEGSKA (reference sequence). The CDR3 spans 13 residues.

The CDR3 sequence is CASSPQHPGWLANSAEEDTQYF. For the CDR3, the DNA is TGTGCCAGCAGTCCACAGCATCCAGGGTGGCTAGCTAATTCAGCGGAGGAGGATACGCAGTATTTT. V and J are TRBV4-2 and TRBJ2-3; tentatively, D is TRBD1 or TRBD2 (5 bases each). The CDR3 spans 22 residues. Trimming pared 6 bases from V and 6 bases from J, leaving 40 bases between. CDR1 is LGHNA and CDR2 is YNFKEQ in the germline V gene.

This clonotype was detected only a few times. This chain connects TRBV5-1 to TRBJ1-4, with a weak D call TRBD1 (6 bases). V was cut by 3 bases and J by 4 bases, with 7 bases left in between. CDR1 and CDR2 (germline): SGHRS, YFSETQ. The CDR3 consists of 13 residues. CDR3 residues: CASSWDNNEKLFF. The CDR3 DNA is TGCGCCAGCAGCTGGGACAATAATGAAAAACTGTTTTTT.

J is TRBJ1-5 and V is TRBV7-8; 9 bases are a match to TRBD1. CDR1 and CDR2 (germline): SGHVS, FQNEAQ. This CDR3 comprises 15 residues. V shed 11 bases, J shed 0 bases, and the junction held 8 bases outside the gene matches. For the CDR3, the DNA is TGTGCCTGCCACCGGGACAGGGTTAGCAATCAGCCCCAGCATTTT. Translation gives CACHRDRVSNQPQHF.

The chain is built from TRBV12-3 or TRBV12-4 and TRBJ2-5; 9 bases are a match to TRBD2. This CDR3 region has 16 residues. After removal of 3 bases from V and 2 bases from J, the junction contained 7 bases not matched to a gene. In nucleotides, the CDR3 is TGTGCCAGCAGTTTCGGGCTAGCGGGATCACAAGAGACCCAGTACTTC. Its translation is CASSFGLAGSQETQYF.

This sequence joins TRBV10-3 and TRBJ2-6; perhaps TRBD2 as D (5 bases). Per germline, CDR1 ENHRY and CDR2 SYGVKD. Trimming took off 10 bases at V and 0 bases at J, with 16 bases between the two ends. This CDR3 contains 16 residues. Here the CDR3 DNA reads TGTGCCACCTCCGGGGTGGGAGACTCTGGGGCCAACGTCCTGACTTTC. Translation gives CATSGVGDSGANVLTF.

This chain connects TRBV5-4 to TRBJ2-1; possible D gene TRBD2, 5 bases. Germline-derived CDR1 and CDR2 are SGHNT and YYREEE (reference sequence). Deletions cut 4 bases from V and 0 bases from J, with 11 bases between. The CDR3 is 15 amino acids. The CDR3 nucleotides read TGTGCCAGCAGCCCTACTAGTCTCTCCTACAATGAGCAGTTCTTC. Translated: CASSPTSLSYNEQFF.

The V call is TRBV6-2 or TRBV6-3, the J call TRBJ1-1, with D possibly being TRBD1 (5 bases). With 2 bases removed from V and 10 bases from J, the gap between germline ends came to 14 bases. The CDR3 is 13 amino acids. Germline V gene sequence: CDR1 MNHEY, CDR2 SVGEGT. This CDR3 is CASSYALGPGAFF. The CDR3 DNA is TGTGCCAGCAGTTACGCGCTGGGGCCGGGAGCTTTCTTT.

This sequence joins TRBV5-1 and TRBJ2-7; D may match TRBD1 or TRBD2 (5 bases each). The germline gives CDR1 SGHRS, CDR2 YFSETQ. The CDR3 sequence is 14 residues long. V was cut by 4 bases and J by 1 base, with 12 bases left in between. CDR3 region: CASSNRTGSYEQYF. The CDR3 coding sequence is TGCGCCAGCAGCAACAGGACTGGGTCCTACGAGCAGTACTTC.

This clonotype has just a few counts. One end of the junction does not line up with germline, which may come from a read error. The rearrangement joins TRBV20-1 to TRBJ1-1; no clear D. The CDR3 runs 12 residues. From germline, CDR1 is DFQATT and CDR2 SNEGSKA (reference sequence). The CDR3 nucleotides are TGCAGTGCTAGAGACGGCCCCACTAAAGCTTTCTTT. It specifies CSARDGPTKAFF.

The chain recombines TRBV7-9 with TRBJ1-6; TRBD1 matches 7 bases. Germline V lookup: CDR1 SEHNR, CDR2 FQNEAQ (reference sequence). Trimming cost V 5 bases and J 10 bases; bases outside gene matches: 8. The CDR3 has 14 residues. The CDR3 reads CASSRGQISSPLHF. CDR3 DNA sequence: TGTGCCAGCAGCCGGGGACAGATATCATCACCCCTCCACTTT.

V is TRBV5-1 and J is TRBJ2-3; 13 nucleotides match TRBD2. There are 20 residues in the CDR3. V shed 0 bases and J 5 bases; nucleotides not matched to a gene: 15. In germline, CDR1 is SGHRS, CDR2 YFSETQ. The CDR3 region is CASSLVGLAGARTIRDTQYF. Written as DNA, the CDR3 is TGCGCCAGCAGCTTGGTTGGACTAGCGGGGGCCCGGACAATAAGAGATACGCAGTATTTT. The whole variable domain, filled in from reference TRBV5-1 and TRBJ2-3, reads KAGVTQTPRYLIKTRGQQVTLSCSPISGHRSVSWYQQTPGQGLQFLFEYFSETQRNKGNFPGRFSGRQFSNSRSEMNVSTLELGDSALYLCASSLVGLAGARTIRDTQYFGPGTRLTVL.

A few counts support this clonotype. The rearrangement joins TRBV10-3 to TRBJ2-7; the D gene could be TRBD1 or TRBD2 (6 bases each). CDR3 length equals 17 residues. V lost 4 bases and J lost 0, with 19 bases in between. In germline, CDR1 is ENHRY, CDR2 SYGVKD. The CDR3 loop reads CAISGHPGRGASYEQYF. The CDR3 coding sequence is TGTGCCATCAGTGGACACCCCGGTAGGGGGGCCTCCTACGAGCAGTACTTC.

This sequence joins TRBV6-5 and TRBJ2-7; 8 positions match TRBD2. V gave up 1 base and J gave up 5 bases; unmatched junction bases: 4. This CDR3 has 14 residues. CDR1 and CDR2 (germline): MNHEY, SVGAGI. The CDR3 DNA reads TGTGCCAGCAGTTACTTCGGGCGGGGGGACGAGCAGTACTTC. Protein: CASSYFGRGDEQYF.

Details on this clonotype: A clone one base away is much larger, so this may be a read error. The genes are TRBV2 and TRBJ1-6; no clear D. The V gene's germline CDR1 is SNHLY and CDR2 FYNNEI. V lost 11 bases and J 7 bases, leaving 12 bases between the germline ends. The CDR3 is 12 residues long. CDR3 DNA sequence: TGTGCCGATCATGCGGGGAATTCACCCCTCCACTTT. It is translated as CADHAGNSPLHF.

Only a few counts were recorded for this clonotype. V and J are TRBV20-1 and TRBJ1-6, with TRBD1 identical over 9 bases. Trimming cost V 1 base and J 4 bases; bases outside gene matches: 8. The length of the CDR3 is 17 residues. Germline CDR1 DFQATT, CDR2 SNEGSKA (reference sequence). The DNA of the CDR3 is TGCAGTGCTAGAGGCCCACGGACAGGGGTGTATAATTCACCCCTCCACTTT. Translated, it gives CSARGPRTGVYNSPLHF.

The chain joins TRBV12-3 or TRBV12-4 to TRBJ1-1; a possible D gene is TRBD1 (6 bases). V was pared by 5 bases and J by 6 bases, with 22 bases between. The CDR3 loop spans 16 amino acids. The CDR3 sequence: CASSPRGRATGAEAFF. The DNA of the CDR3 is TGTGCCAGCAGTCCGCGGGGGCGAGCGACGGGCGCTGAAGCTTTCTTT.

This clonotype was seen only a few times. V is TRBV20-1 and J is TRBJ2-1; D might be TRBD1 (5 bases). V dropped 2 bases and J dropped 3 bases, with 11 bases sitting between them. The CDR3 extends over 14 amino acids. CDR1 and CDR2 from the germline V gene are DFQATT and SNEGSKA (reference sequence). The chain's CDR3 is CSARRGTYYNEQFF. In DNA form, the CDR3 reads TGCAGTGCTAGAAGGGGTACATACTACAATGAGCAGTTCTTC.

Concerning this clonotype itself: At one end the junction does not follow the germline gene, possibly because of a read error. The V gene is TRBV12-3 or TRBV12-4, the J gene TRBJ2-2, with 9 positions matching TRBD1. This CDR3 has 18 amino acids. The CDR3 coding sequence is TGTGCCATCAGTCTCCTCTTTGGGACAGGGACGGGCACCGGGGAGCTGTTTTTT. Its protein is CAISLLFGTGTGTGELFF.

This clonotype was found a few times. The chain recombines TRBV18 with TRBJ1-1; D is possibly TRBD1 (6 bases). V shed 3 bases and J shed 0 bases, with 17 bases lying between them. Germline CDR1 KGHSH, CDR2 LQKENI. The length of the CDR3 is 17 residues. The CDR3 is CASSPRGRTEMNTEAFF. CDR3 in DNA: TGTGCCAGCTCACCCAGAGGGCGGACAGAAATGAACACTGAAGCTTTCTTT.